The rows below give T cell receptor beta chains drawn from one sample of a study of blood T cell repertoires in COVID-19. TCRdb's table, derived via immunoSEQ multiplex PCR, lists solely in-frame clones and lacks some. The data show roughly 330,000 clones, 83% seen once. The sample comprised peripheral blood. These receptors were obtained from a woman aged 45-65 years with acute or convalescent COVID-19. Both conserved end residues are part of each CDR3. D genes are given only for firm matches. Clone size, where shown, is once, few, many, or a class for clones that have expanded.

TRBV5-4	-	TRBJ1-1	-	CASSLLYGNTEAFF	TGTGCCAGCAGCTTGCTGTACGGGAACACTGAAGCTTTCTTT
TRBV2	TRBD2	TRBJ2-1	-	CASSEGTSSNEQFF	TGTGCCAGCAGTGAGGGGACTAGCTCCAATGAGCAGTTCTTC
TRBV5-1	TRBD2	TRBJ2-5	-	CASSLGPAGGDQETQYF	TGCGCCAGCAGCTTAGGCCCTGCCGGGGGGGATCAAGAGACCCAGTACTTC
TRBV19	TRBD1	TRBJ1-4	once	CASSIKGGAIEKLFF	TGTGCCAGTAGTATAAAAGGGGGCGCGATTGAAAAACTGTTTTTT
TRBV2	-	TRBJ2-5	-	CASMGVQGSETQYF	TGTGCCAGCATGGGGGTACAGGGCTCGGAGACCCAGTACTTC
TRBV4-1	-	TRBJ1-4	-	CASTRGPRTNEKLFF	TGCGCCAGCACGCGGGGTCCGAGGACTAATGAAAAACTGTTTTTT
TRBV12-3/TRBV12-4	-	TRBJ1-1	few	CASSFTGLRAFF	TGTGCCAGCAGTTTTACAGGGCTTCGGGCTTTCTTT
TRBV3-1/TRBV3-2	-	TRBJ2-7	-	CASSQAAGPYEQYF	TGTGCCAGCAGCCAAGCGGCGGGTCCCTACGAGCAGTACTTC
TRBV27	-	TRBJ1-2	-	CASSLSPDSNYYGYTF	TGTGCCAGCAGTTTATCCCCGGACAGCAATTACTATGGCTACACCTTC
TRBV2	-	TRBJ2-4	-	CASSNGGLNIQYF	TGTGCCAGCAGTAATGGGGGGTTAAACATTCAGTACTTC
TRBV9	-	TRBJ1-1	-	CASARGWGNTEAFF	TGTGCCAGCGCCCGAGGGTGGGGGAACACTGAAGCTTTCTTT
TRBV2	TRBD1	TRBJ2-2	-	CALRKGQGYTGELFF	TGTGCACTACGGAAGGGACAGGGGTACACCGGGGAGCTGTTTTTT
TRBV5-1	-	TRBJ1-2	once	CASSFWVGLDGYTF	TGCGCCAGCAGCTTCTGGGTCGGACTGGATGGCTACACCTTC
TRBV30	TRBD2	TRBJ2-5	many	CAWSRAGEPQETQYF	TGTGCCTGGAGTCGGGCGGGGGAGCCCCAAGAGACCCAGTACTTC
TRBV10-3	TRBD2	TRBJ2-3	-	CAISESWEGDTDTQYF	TGTGCCATCAGTGAGTCGTGGGAGGGCGACACAGATACGCAGTATTTT
TRBV4-1	-	TRBJ1-3	-	CASSLSNTGSGNTIYF	TGCGCCAGCAGCCTTTCAAATACAGGCTCTGGAAACACCATATATTTT
TRBV29-1	TRBD1	TRBJ1-4	once	CSVRTGGNEKLFF	TGCAGCGTCAGGACAGGGGGCAATGAAAAACTGTTTTTT
TRBV2	-	TRBJ2-5	-	CASSGWGVEETQYF	TGTGCCAGCAGTGGGTGGGGGGTCGAAGAGACCCAGTACTTC
TRBV9	TRBD1	TRBJ2-3	once	CASSPGQGKDTDTQYF	TGTGCCAGCAGCCCGGGACAGGGGAAAGATACAGATACGCAGTATTTT
TRBV27	-	TRBJ2-7	-	CASSPDYLSYEQYF	TGTGCCAGCAGTCCGGACTACCTCTCCTACGAGCAGTACTTC
TRBV4-1	-	TRBJ1-4	-	CASSYRTDPEKLFF	TGCGCCAGCAGCTATCGGACAGATCCCGAAAAACTGTTTTTT
TRBV12-3/TRBV12-4	-	TRBJ1-1	once	CASSFGGWDEAFF	TGTGCCAGCAGTTTCGGGGGTTGGGATGAAGCTTTCTTT